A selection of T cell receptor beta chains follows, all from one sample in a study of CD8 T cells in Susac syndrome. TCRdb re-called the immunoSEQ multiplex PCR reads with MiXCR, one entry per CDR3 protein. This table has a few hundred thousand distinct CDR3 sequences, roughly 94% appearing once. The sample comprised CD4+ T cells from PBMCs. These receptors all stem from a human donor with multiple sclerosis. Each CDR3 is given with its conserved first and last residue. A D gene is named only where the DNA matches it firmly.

TGTGCCAGCAGCCAAGTCCCGGGGTCGGGCACCGGGGAGCTGTTTTTT	CASSQVPGSGTGELFF	NA	TRBV3-1	TRBJ2-2
TGCAGCGTCGGGACAGGCACAGATACGCAGTATTTT	CSVGTGTDTQYF	TRBD1	TRBV29-1	TRBJ2-3
TGTGCCAGCCGATCCCGGGACACTGGTGTTGGCAATGAGCAGTTCTTC	CASRSRDTGVGNEQFF	NA	TRBV27	TRBJ2-1
TGTGCCAGCAGCTTAGTAGCTAGCGGGAACAATGAGCAGTTCTTC	CASSLVASGNNEQFF	TRBD2	TRBV7-2	TRBJ2-1
TGCAGCGTCAGACCGCGGGACAGGGATGTAGGGCAGTACTTC	CSVRPRDRDVGQYF	TRBD1	TRBV29-1	TRBJ2-7
TGTGCCAGCTCACCCCTCAAGGGTAGCACTGAAGCTTTCTTT	CASSPLKGSTEAFF	NA	TRBV18	TRBJ1-1
TGCAGCGTTGGACTAGCGGGGGCTTCAAGCACAGATACGCAGTATTTT	CSVGLAGASSTDTQYF	TRBD2	TRBV29-1	TRBJ2-3
TGTGCCAGCAGCTTAGACCCTAGTTCCAATGAGCAGTTCTTC	CASSLDPSSNEQFF	NA	TRBV7-2	TRBJ2-1
TGCAGCGTTGGGGTCGGTGAAGCTTTCTTT	CSVGVGEAFF	NA	TRBV29-1	TRBJ1-1
TGTGCCAGCAGTGGGGACAGCAACTATGGCTACACCTTC	CASSGDSNYGYTF	TRBD1	TRBV2	TRBJ1-2
TGTGCCAGCAGCGTAACGGGGCAGAGACCAGATACGCAGTATTTT	CASSVTGQRPDTQYF	NA	TRBV9	TRBJ2-3